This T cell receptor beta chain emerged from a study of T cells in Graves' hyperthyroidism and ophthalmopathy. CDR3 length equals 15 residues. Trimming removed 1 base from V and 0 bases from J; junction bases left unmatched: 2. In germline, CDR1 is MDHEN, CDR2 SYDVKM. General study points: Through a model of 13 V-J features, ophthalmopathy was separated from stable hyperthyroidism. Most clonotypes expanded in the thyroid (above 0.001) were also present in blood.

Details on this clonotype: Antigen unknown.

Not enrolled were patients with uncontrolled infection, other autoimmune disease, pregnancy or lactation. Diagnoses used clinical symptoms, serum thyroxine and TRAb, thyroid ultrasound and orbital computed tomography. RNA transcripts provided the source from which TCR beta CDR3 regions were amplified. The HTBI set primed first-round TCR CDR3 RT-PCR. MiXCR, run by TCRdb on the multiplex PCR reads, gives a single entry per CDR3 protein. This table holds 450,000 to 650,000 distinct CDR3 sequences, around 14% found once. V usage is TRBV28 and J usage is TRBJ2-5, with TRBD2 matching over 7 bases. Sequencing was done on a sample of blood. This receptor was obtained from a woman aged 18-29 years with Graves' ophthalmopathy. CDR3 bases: TGTGCCAGCAGTTTATCCGGGACTAACCAAGAGACCCAGTACTTC. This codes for CASSLSGTNQETQYF.